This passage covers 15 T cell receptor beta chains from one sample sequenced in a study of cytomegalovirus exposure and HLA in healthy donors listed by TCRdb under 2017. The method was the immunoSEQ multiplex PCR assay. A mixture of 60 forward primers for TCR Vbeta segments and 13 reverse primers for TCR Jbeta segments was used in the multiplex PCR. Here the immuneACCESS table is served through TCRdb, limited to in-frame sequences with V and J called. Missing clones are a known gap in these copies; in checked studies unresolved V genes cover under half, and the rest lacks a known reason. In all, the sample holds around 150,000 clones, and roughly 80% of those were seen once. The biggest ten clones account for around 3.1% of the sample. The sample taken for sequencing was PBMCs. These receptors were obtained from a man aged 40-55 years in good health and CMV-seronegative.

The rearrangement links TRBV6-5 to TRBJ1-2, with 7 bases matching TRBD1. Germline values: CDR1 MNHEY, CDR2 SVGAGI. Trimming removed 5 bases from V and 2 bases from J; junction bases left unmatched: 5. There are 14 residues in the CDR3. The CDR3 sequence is CASSRQGLNYGYTF. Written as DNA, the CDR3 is TGTGCCAGCAGTCGACAGGGCCTCAACTATGGCTACACCTTC.

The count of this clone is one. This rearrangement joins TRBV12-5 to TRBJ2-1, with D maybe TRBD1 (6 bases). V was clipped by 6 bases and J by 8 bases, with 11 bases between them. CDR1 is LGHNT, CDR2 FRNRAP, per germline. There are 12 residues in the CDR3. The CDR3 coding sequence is TGTGCTAGTGGGTCAGGGGTATATGAGCAGTTCTTC. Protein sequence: CASGSGVYEQFF.

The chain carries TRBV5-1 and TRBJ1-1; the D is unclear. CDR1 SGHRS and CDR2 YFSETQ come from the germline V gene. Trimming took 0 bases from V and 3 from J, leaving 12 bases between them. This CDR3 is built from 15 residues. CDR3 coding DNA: TGCGCCAGCAGCTTGGGCGGGAGTCTTGACACTGAAGCTTTCTTT. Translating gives CASSLGGSLDTEAFF.

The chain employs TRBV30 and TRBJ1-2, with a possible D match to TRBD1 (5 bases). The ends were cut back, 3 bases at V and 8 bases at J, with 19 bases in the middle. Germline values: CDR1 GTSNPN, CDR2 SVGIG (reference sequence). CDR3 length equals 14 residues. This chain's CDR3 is CAWRPTGTWNGYTF. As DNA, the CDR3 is TGTGCCTGGAGACCTACCGGGACTTGGAACGGCTACACCTTC.

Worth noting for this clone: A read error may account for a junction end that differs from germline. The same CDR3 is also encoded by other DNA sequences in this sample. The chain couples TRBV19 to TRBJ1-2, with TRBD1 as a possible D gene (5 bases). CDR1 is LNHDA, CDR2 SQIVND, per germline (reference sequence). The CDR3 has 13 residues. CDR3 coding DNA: TGTGCTAGTACCGCAGGGTTTCGCTATGGCTACACCTTC. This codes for CASTAGFRYGYTF.

DNA of the CDR3: TGCAGCGCGACAGGGGACCTCCAAGAGACCCAGTACTTC. It yields the protein CSATGDLQETQYF. The genes are TRBV29-1 and TRBJ2-5; the match to TRBD1 covers 8 bases. Per the germline V gene, CDR1 is SQVTM and CDR2 is ANQGSEA. There are 13 residues in the CDR3. V dropped 7 bases and J dropped 1; count of bases not matched to a gene: 5.

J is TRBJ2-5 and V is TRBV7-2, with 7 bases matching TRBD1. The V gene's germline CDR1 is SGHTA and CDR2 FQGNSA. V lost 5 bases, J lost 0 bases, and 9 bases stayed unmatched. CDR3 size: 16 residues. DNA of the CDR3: TGTGCCAGCAGCCCCTGGGGACAGATATACCAAGAGACCCAGTACTTC. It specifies CASSPWGQIYQETQYF.

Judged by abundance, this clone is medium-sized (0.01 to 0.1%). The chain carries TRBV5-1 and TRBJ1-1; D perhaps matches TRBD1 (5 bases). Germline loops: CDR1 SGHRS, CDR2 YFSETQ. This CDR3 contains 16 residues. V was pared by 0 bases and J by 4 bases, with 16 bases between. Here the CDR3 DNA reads TGCGCCAGCAGCTTGGCCAGGGTGGAATTGGGCACTGAAGCTTTCTTT. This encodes CASSLARVELGTEAFF.

The CDR3 DNA reads TGTGCCAGCACCCGGGTCCTGTATACTGACTACAATGAGCAGTTCTTC. Translating gives CASTRVLYTDYNEQFF. This chain uses TRBV5-5 with TRBJ2-1, with unresolved D. Between the trimmed V and J ends, which lost 6 bases and 3 bases, there was a span of 19 bases. The germline CDR1 and CDR2 sequences are SGHKS and YYEKEE (reference sequence). The CDR3 loop spans 16 amino acids.

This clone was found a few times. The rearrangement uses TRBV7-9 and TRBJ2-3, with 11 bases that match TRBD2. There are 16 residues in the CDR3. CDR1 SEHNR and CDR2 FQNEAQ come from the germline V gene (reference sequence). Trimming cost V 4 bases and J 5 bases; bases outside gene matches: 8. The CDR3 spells CASSSRSGRVRDTQYF. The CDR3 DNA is TGTGCCAGCAGCTCTCGTAGCGGGAGGGTTAGAGATACGCAGTATTTT.

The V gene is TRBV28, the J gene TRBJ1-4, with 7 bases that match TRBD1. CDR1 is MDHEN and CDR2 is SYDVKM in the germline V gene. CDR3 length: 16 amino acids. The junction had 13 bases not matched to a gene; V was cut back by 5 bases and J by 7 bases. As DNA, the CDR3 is TGTGCCAGCAGTCAACTGACAGGGAGGTCGGGTGAAAAACTGTTTTTT. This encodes CASSQLTGRSGEKLFF. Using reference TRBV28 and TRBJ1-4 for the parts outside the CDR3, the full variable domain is DVKVTQSSRYLVKRTGEKVFLECVQDMDHENMFWYRQDPGLGLRLIYFSYDVKMKEKGDIPEGYSVSREKKERFSLILESASTNQTSMYLCASSQLTGRSGEKLFFGSGTQLSVL.

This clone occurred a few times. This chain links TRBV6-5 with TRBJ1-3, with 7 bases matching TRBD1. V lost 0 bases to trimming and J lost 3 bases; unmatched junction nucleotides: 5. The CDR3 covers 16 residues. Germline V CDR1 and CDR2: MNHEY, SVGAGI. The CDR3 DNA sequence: TGTGCCAGCAGTTACTCGAGGGGGCGCGGTGGAAACACCATATATTTT. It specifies CASSYSRGRGGNTIYF.

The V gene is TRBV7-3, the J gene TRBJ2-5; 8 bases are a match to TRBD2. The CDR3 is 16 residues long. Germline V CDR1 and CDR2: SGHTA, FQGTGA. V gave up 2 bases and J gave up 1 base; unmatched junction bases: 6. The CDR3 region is CASSLYVAGSQETQYF. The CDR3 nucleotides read TGTGCCAGCAGCTTATACGTAGCGGGGTCCCAAGAGACCCAGTACTTC.

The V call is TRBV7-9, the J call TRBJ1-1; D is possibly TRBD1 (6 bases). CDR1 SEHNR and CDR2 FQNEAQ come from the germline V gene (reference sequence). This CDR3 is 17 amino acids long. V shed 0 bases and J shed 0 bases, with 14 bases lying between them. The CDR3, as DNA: TGTGCCAGCAGCTTAGCAAGCAGGGGCCACATGAACACTGAAGCTTTCTTT. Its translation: CASSLASRGHMNTEAFF. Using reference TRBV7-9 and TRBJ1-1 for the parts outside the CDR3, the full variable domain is DTGVSQNPRHKITKRGQNVTFRCDPISEHNRLYWYRQTLGQGPEFLTYFQNEAQLEKSRLLSDRFSAERPKGSFSTLEIQRTEQGDSAMYLCASSLASRGHMNTEAFFGQGTRLTVV.

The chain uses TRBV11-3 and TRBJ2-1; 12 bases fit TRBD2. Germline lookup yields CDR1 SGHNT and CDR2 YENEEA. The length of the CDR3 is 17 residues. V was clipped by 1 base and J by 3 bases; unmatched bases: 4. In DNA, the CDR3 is TGTGCCAGCAGCTTAGTTCTAGCGGGGGGGTACTACAATGAGCAGTTCTTC. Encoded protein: CASSLVLAGGYYNEQFF. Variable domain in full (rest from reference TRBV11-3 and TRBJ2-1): EAGVVQSPRYKIIEKKQPVAFWCNPISGHNTLYWYLQNLGQGPELLIRYENEEAVDDSQLPKDRFSAERLKGVDSTLKIQPAELGDSAVYLCASSLVLAGGYYNEQFFGPGTRLTVL.